This T cell receptor beta chain was identified in a study of cytomegalovirus exposure and HLA in healthy donors. The study's findings and limits: Researchers counted approximately 160 TCR beta chains as cytomegalovirus-associated. Most TCR sequences were rare, but some public TCRs occurred in many donors. Sequences of the TCR beta chain were said to predict the HLA-A and HLA-B alleles of most subjects accurately.

The CDR3 is 14 residues long. Germline loops: CDR1 SQVTM, CDR2 ANQGSEA. Trimming took 1 base from V and 3 from J, leaving 12 bases between them. PCR was performed using 60 Vbeta and 13 Jbeta primers. Assay used: immunoSEQ multiplex PCR; TCRdb lists only in-frame clones, some missing. Listed are about 82,000 clones; around 1.1% falls within the top ten. These donors counted as nominally healthy when sampled, but unrecorded immune exposures were likely. Remarks on this clone: Its antigen is as yet unknown.

Sequenced sample: PBMCs. This rearrangement joins TRBV29-1 to TRBJ1-1; perhaps TRBD1 as D (6 bases). The sequence was obtained from a woman in her 30s in good health and CMV-seronegative. For the CDR3, the DNA is TGCAGCGTTGAAGGTCTCGGGACATACACTGAAGCTTTCTTT. Translated: CSVEGLGTYTEAFF.